This passage covers 6 T cell receptor beta chains from one sample sequenced in a study of CD8+ T cells in alopecia areata. The sample's treatment: oral pan-JAK inhibitor, 5-10 mg twice daily. After isolation, RNA underwent reverse transcription to generate cDNA as the sequencing template. Profiling relied on immunoSEQ multiplex PCR, and the TCRdb table lists in-frame clones only, not all of them. The profile shows over 100,000 clones, roughly three fifths of them singletons. The sequences come from CD8+ T cells sorted from blood, collected at week 24, from a patient treated with tofacitinib. The receptor source for this set is a human donor with alopecia areata.

This chain links TRBV30 with TRBJ2-1; 8 nucleotides line up with TRBD1. The J segment lost 10 bases and the V segment lost 0 bases, leaving 5 bases of the junction unmatched. Looked up from germline, CDR1 is GTSNPN and CDR2 is SVGIG (reference sequence). This CDR3 has 13 residues. The CDR3 DNA reads as TGTGCCTGGAGTGTCACAGGGGGTTGGGAGCAGTTCTTC. This encodes CAWSVTGGWEQFF.

The J gene is TRBJ1-5, the V gene TRBV6-6; D remains unclear. Germline V CDR1 and CDR2: MNHNY, SVGAGI (reference sequence). This CDR3 comprises 13 residues. The V end was cut by 7 bases, the J end by 6 bases, with 13 bases between. This chain's CDR3 is CASTPGQVQPQHF. The CDR3 nucleotides read TGTGCCAGCACCCCAGGTCAGGTTCAGCCCCAGCATTTT.

This chain uses TRBV4-1 with TRBJ1-2; D is undetermined. The germline V and J ends were trimmed by 0 bases and 7 bases, with 15 bases remaining between them. CDR3 length: 15 amino acids. From germline, CDR1 is MGHRA and CDR2 YSYEKL. CDR3 DNA sequence: TGCGCCAGCAGCCAAGATGATTGGGCAGGTGTTGGCTACACCTTC. This translates into CASSQDDWAGVGYTF.

The chain links TRBV27 to TRBJ1-5; D remains unclear. CDR1 and CDR2 from the germline V gene are MNHEY and SMNVEV (reference sequence). This CDR3 is built from 15 residues. The V end lost 2 bases, the J end lost 0 bases, and 8 bases lay between the germline ends. The CDR3 nucleotides are TGTGCCAGCAGTTTAATGCCGTATAGCAATCAGCCCCAGCATTTT. It codes for CASSLMPYSNQPQHF.

The chain recombines TRBV6-5 with TRBJ2-1; 7 positions agree with TRBD1. Trimming at V came to 2 bases and at J to 2 bases, leaving 6 bases not matched to a gene. The CDR3 sequence is 16 residues long. From germline, CDR1 is MNHEY and CDR2 SVGAGI. CDR3 DNA: TGTGCCAGCAGTTACCCGGGACAGAGGCCCTACAATGAGCAGTTCTTC. Protein: CASSYPGQRPYNEQFF.

This clone has just a few counts. CDR3 sequence reads: CSVEEDPLGSSYNEQFF. The CDR3 nucleotides are TGCAGCGTTGAAGAGGACCCTTTAGGGAGCTCCTACAATGAGCAGTTCTTC. V and J are TRBV29-1 and TRBJ2-1; D is possibly TRBD2 (5 bases). Trimming took 0 bases from V and 0 from J, leaving 15 bases between them. CDR1 and CDR2 from the germline V gene are SQVTM and ANQGSEA. The CDR3 runs to 17 residues.